These T cell receptor beta chains were read from a single sample in a study of shared T cell receptors in the human thymus. Sequencing used immunoSEQ multiplex PCR; TCRdb keeps in-frame clones, though not all of them. Of about 660,000 clones listed, roughly 90% are singletons. This sample was shared with a second study, whose subject was human thymus T cells.

What was sequenced was thymocytes. The receptors here all came from a boy younger than two with a congenital heart defect. The CDR3 runs from the conserved cysteine through the conserved F or W. The D gene is left open where the match is weak. Clone sizes are given selectively: once, few, many, or a class where the clone is expanded.

V gene	J gene	D gene	clone size	CDR3 DNA	CDR3 protein
TRBV6-5	TRBJ2-7	.	.	TGTGCCAGCAGTTACCCGAACCGGATGGGCTCCTACGAGCAGTACTTC	CASSYPNRMGSYEQYF
TRBV4-1	TRBJ2-4	.	.	TGCGCCAGCAGCCAGGTAGAACCCAGCGATCAAGCCAAAAACATTCAGTACTTC	CASSQVEPSDQAKNIQYF
TRBV2	TRBJ2-1	TRBD1	.	TGTGCCAGCAGTGAAGGGACAGGGGATAATGAGCAGTTCTTC	CASSEGTGDNEQFF
TRBV10-3	TRBJ2-7	TRBD2	.	TGTGCCATCACCATGTTGGCTAGCGGGAGCTCCTACGAGCAGTACTTC	CAITMLASGSSYEQYF
TRBV10-3	TRBJ2-7	TRBD2	.	TGTGCCATCAGAGCGGGAGGGCCCCACGAGCAGTACTTC	CAIRAGGPHEQYF
TRBV28	TRBJ1-4	.	once	TGTGCCAGCAGTTCACCCTACAGGGCGTTTAATGAAAAACTGTTTTTT	CASSSPYRAFNEKLFF
TRBV7-9	TRBJ2-1	.	.	TGTGCCAGCAGTCTCGTCAGGGATCCCCATGAGCAGTTCTTC	CASSLVRDPHEQFF
TRBV25-1	TRBJ2-1	TRBD2	.	TGTGCCAGCAGTGAAGGACTAGCGGAGAGCTCCTACAATGAGCAGTTCTTC	CASSEGLAESSYNEQFF
TRBV10-1	TRBJ2-3	.	.	TGCGCCAGAACCCATAGCGGTGATTTT	CARTHSGDF
TRBV18	TRBJ2-1	TRBD2	.	TGTGCCAGCTCACCCCGGTTGGGAGGGGAAATGTACAATGAGCAGTTCTTC	CASSPRLGGEMYNEQFF
TRBV5-6	TRBJ2-3	TRBD2	.	TGTGCCAGCAGCTCTAGCGGCACCACAGATACGCAGTATTTT	CASSSSGTTDTQYF
TRBV29-1	TRBJ2-3	.	.	TGCAGCGCCCCTAGCACAGATACGCAGTATTTT	CSAPSTDTQYF
TRBV4-1	TRBJ2-7	TRBD2	.	TGCGCCAGCAGCCAAGATAGGCTACGGGAGGGCGGCTCCTACGAGCAGTACTTC	CASSQDRLREGGSYEQYF
TRBV4-3	TRBJ2-7	TRBD2	few	TGCGCCAGCAGCCAAGGGGGACTAGCGGGCCGTCGGGAGCAGTACTTC	CASSQGGLAGRREQYF
TRBV6-1	TRBJ2-7	.	.	TGTGCCAGCAGTGAGATGACTAGTGGTGGCGAGCAGTACTTC	CASSEMTSGGEQYF
TRBV29-1	TRBJ2-5	.	.	TGCAGCGTTGAAGGGAGCCAACAAGAGACCCAGTACTTC	CSVEGSQQETQYF
TRBV5-8	TRBJ2-7	TRBD2	few	TGTGCCAGCAGCCCTATCTCGGGAGGGCCGTACGAGCAGTACTTC	CASSPISGGPYEQYF
TRBV5-6	TRBJ2-1	TRBD2	.	TGTGCCAGCAGCACGGGAGTGGCTAGCGGGAACAATGAGCAGTTCTTC	CASSTGVASGNNEQFF
TRBV27	TRBJ1-2	TRBD1	.	TGTGCCAGCAGTGCCGACAGGGTCTATGGCTACACCTTC	CASSADRVYGYTF
TRBV7-9	TRBJ2-1	.	.	TGTGCCAGCAGCCCTATAAGCTCCTACAATGAGCAGTTCTTC	CASSPISSYNEQFF
TRBV11-1	TRBJ2-2	TRBD2	.	TGTGCCAGCAGCTTAGCGTCCCCTAGCGGGAGGCATCACGGGGAGCTGTTTTTT	CASSLASPSGRHHGELFF
TRBV7-8	TRBJ2-2	TRBD2	.	TGTGCCAGCAGCCGGCGGGGAGGGCTGGACACCGGGGAGCTGTTTTTT	CASSRRGGLDTGELFF